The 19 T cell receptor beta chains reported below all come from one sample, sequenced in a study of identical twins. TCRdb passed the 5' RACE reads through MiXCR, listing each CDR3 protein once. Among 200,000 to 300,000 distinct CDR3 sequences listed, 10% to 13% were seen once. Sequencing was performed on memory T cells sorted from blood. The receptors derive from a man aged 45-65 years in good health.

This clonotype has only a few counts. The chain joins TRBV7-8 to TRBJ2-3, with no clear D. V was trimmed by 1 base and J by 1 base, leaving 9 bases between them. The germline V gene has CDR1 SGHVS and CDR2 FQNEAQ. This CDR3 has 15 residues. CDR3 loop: CASSLDRQRTDTQYF. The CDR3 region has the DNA TGTGCCAGCAGCTTAGACCGGCAGCGCACAGATACGCAGTATTTT.

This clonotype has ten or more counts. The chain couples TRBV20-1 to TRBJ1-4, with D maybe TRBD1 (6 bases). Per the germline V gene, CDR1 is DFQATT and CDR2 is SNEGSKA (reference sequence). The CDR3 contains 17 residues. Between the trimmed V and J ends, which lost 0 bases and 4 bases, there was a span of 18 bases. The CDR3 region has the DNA TGCAGTGCTAGAGACCCTCGCGCGCGACAGGTTAATGAAAAACTGTTTTTT. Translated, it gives CSARDPRARQVNEKLFF.

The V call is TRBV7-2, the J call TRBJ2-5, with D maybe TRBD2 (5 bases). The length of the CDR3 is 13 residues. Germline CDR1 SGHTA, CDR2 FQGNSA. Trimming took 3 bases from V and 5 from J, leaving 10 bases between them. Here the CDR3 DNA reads TGTGCCAGCAGCTTCGGACTTGGGGAGACCCAGTACTTC. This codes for CASSFGLGETQYF.

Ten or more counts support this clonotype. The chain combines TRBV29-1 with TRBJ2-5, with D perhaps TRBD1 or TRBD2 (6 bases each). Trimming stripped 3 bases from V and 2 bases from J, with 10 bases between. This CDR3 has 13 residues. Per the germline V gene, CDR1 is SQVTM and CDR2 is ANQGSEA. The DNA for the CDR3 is TGCAGCGTTGACGGCGGGACACAAGAGACCCAGTACTTC. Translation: CSVDGGTQETQYF.

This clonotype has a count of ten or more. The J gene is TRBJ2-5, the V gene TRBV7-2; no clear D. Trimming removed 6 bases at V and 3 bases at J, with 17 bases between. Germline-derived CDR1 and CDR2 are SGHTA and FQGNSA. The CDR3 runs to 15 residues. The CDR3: CASSLQWSREETQYF. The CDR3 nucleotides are TGTGCCAGCAGTCTCCAATGGTCCAGAGAAGAGACCCAGTACTTC.

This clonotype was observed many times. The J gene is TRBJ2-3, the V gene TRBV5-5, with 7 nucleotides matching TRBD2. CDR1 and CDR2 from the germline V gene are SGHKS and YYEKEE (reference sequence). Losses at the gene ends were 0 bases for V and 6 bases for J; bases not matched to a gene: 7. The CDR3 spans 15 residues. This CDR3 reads CASSLVLAVYDTQYF. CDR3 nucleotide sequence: TGTGCCAGCAGCTTGGTGCTAGCGGTGTATGATACGCAGTATTTT.

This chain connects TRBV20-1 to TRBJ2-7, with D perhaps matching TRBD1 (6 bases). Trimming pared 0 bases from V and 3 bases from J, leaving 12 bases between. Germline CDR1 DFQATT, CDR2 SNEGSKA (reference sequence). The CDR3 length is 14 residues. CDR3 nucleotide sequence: TGCAGTGCTAGAGATCGGGACATGGTCTACGAGCAGTACTTC. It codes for CSARDRDMVYEQYF.

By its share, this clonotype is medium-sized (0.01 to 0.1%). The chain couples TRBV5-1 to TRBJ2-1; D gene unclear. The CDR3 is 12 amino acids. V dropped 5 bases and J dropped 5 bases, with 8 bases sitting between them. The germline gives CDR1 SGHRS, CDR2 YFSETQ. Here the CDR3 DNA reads TGCGCCAGCAGGGGCCCTGACAATGAGCAGTTCTTC. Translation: CASRGPDNEQFF.

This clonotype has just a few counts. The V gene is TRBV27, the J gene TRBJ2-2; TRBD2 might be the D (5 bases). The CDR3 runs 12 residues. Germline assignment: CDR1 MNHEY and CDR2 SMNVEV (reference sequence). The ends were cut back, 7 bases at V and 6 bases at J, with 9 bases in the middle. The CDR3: CASKADAGELFF. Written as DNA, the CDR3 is TGTGCCAGCAAAGCGGATGCCGGGGAGCTGTTTTTT.

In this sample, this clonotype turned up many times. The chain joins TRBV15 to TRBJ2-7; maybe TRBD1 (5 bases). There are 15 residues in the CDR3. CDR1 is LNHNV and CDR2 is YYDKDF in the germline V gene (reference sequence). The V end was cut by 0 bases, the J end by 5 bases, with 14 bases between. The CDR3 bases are TGTGCCACCAGCAGAGACCGAAATCAGGGCAACGAGCAGTACTTC. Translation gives CATSRDRNQGNEQYF.

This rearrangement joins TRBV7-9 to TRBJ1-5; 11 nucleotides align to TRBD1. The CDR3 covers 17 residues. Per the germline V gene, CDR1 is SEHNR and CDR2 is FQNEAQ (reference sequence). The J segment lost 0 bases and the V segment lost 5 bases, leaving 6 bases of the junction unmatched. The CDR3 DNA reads TGTGCCAGCAGCAAGGGACAGGGGGGTTATAGCAATCAGCCCCAGCATTTT. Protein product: CASSKGQGGYSNQPQHF.

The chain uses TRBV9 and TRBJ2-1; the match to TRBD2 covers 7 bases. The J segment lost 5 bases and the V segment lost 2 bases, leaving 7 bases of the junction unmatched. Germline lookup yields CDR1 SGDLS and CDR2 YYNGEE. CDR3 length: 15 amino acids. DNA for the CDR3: TGTGCCAGCAGCGTTGGGACTATACGGGACAATGAGCAGTTCTTC. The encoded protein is CASSVGTIRDNEQFF.

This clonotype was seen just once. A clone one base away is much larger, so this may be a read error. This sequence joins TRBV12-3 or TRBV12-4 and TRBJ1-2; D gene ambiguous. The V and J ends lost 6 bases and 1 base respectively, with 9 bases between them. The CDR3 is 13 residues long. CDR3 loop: CASSRSHNYGYTF. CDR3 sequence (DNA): TGTGCCAGCAGCAGGAGCCATAACTATGGCTACACCTTC.

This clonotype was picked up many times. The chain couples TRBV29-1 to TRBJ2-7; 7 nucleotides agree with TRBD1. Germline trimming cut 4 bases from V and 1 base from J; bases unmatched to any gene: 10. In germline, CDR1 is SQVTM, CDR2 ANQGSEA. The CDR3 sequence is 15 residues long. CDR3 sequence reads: CSVGFSTDRSYEQYF. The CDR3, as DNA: TGCAGCGTTGGCTTCTCTACGGACAGGTCCTACGAGCAGTACTTC.

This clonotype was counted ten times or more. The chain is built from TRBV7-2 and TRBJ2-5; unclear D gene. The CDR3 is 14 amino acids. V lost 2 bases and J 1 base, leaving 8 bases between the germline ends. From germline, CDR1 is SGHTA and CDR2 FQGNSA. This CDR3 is CASSLLTVQETQYF. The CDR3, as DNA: TGTGCCAGCAGCTTACTGACGGTCCAAGAGACCCAGTACTTC. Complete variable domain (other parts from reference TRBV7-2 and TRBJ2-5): GAGVSQSPSNKVTEKGKDVELRCDPISGHTALYWYRQSLGQGLEFLIYFQGNSAPDKSGLPSDRFSAERTGGSVSTLTIQRTQQEDSAVYLCASSLLTVQETQYFGPGTRLLVL.

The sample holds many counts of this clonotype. CDR3 nucleotides: TGTGCCAGCAGTGCCGACAGATTTAATTCACCCCTCCACTTT. This sequence encodes CASSADRFNSPLHF. The chain has TRBV6-4 and TRBJ1-6, with D tentatively TRBD1 (5 bases). V was cut by 4 bases and J by 6 bases, with 10 bases left in between. The CDR3 loop spans 14 amino acids. Per the germline V gene, CDR1 is MRHNA and CDR2 is SNTAGT.

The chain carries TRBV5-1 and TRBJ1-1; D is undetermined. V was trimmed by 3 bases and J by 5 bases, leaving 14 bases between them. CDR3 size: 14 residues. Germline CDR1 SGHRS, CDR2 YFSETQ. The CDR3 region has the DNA TGCGCCAGCAGCTCGACCACGGGCGATACTGAAGCTTTCTTT. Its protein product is CASSSTTGDTEAFF.

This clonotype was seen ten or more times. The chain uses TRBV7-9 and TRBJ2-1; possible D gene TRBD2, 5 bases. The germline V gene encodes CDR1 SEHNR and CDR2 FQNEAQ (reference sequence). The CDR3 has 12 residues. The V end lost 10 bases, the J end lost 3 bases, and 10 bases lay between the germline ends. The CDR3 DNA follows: TGTGCCACGCGGAGCGGCTACAATGAGCAGTTCTTC. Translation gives CATRSGYNEQFF.

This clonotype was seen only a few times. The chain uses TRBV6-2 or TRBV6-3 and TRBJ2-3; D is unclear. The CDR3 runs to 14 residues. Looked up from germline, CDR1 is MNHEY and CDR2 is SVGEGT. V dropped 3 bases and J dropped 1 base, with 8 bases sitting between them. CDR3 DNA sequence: TGTGCCAGCAGTTATGTTTTCGGCACAGATACGCAGTATTTT. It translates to CASSYVFGTDTQYF.